This TCR beta chain comes out of a study of cytomegalovirus exposure and HLA in healthy donors. The CDR3 totals 14 residues. V gave up 6 bases and J gave up 3 bases; unmatched junction bases: 8. Germline V CDR1 and CDR2: WNHNN, SYGVQD (reference sequence). Study-wide results and limits: Presence/absence results assume similar sequencing depth per donor, which may not hold.

About this clone itself: Its specificity is not known.

Primers included in the PCR were 60 Vbeta and 13 Jbeta primers. TCRdb's copy holds only in-frame clones and misses some; the assay was immunoSEQ multiplex PCR. Of around 120,000 clones in the sample, around three quarters are singletons; the top ten hold approximately 4%. The J gene is TRBJ2-7, the V gene TRBV10-1; 7 positions match TRBD1. This sequence was found in a man younger than 40 in good health and CMV-seropositive. The sequenced sample consisted of PBMCs. CDR3 amino acids: CASREDREYYEQYF. The CDR3, as DNA: TGCGCCAGCAGAGAAGACAGGGAATACTACGAGCAGTACTTC.